The present T cell receptor (beta chain) was sequenced within a study of cytomegalovirus exposure and HLA in healthy donors. The CDR3 spans 13 residues. Per the germline V gene, CDR1 is SGHTA and CDR2 is FQGNSA. Trimming pared 3 bases from V and 4 bases from J, leaving 9 bases between. Findings and limits, study-wide: Only CMV serostatus was available as immune exposure information. Among the most significant clusters, several appeared linked to common viral pathogens in a later analysis. The authors judged a highly shared variant cluster likely a sequencing artifact. An analysis was carried out later, and it reportedly showed fewer N-insertions in an Asian-associated ancestry cluster than the roughly 670-donor mean.

To note about this clone: The antigen remains undetermined.

PCR amplification relied on 60 Vbeta primers (plus 13 Jbeta primers). The protocol was immunoSEQ multiplex PCR, while the TCRdb copy is restricted to in-frame clones and leaves out a portion. Here the sample spans 92,000 or so clones, around three fifths being singletons. The clonotype comes from a woman aged 50 to 60 in good health and CMV-seropositive. What was sequenced was PBMCs. The J gene is TRBJ2-5, the V gene TRBV7-2; weak D call: TRBD2 (5 bases). CDR3: CASSFGEGETQYF. The CDR3 DNA reads TGTGCCAGCAGCTTCGGGGAAGGAGAGACCCAGTACTTC.